What follows are 8 T cell receptor beta chains derived from one specimen sequenced in a study of T-cell memory formation after mild COVID-19. TCRdb re-called the 5' RACE reads with MiXCR, one entry per CDR3 protein. The top ten hold over 20% of the sample, which has just over 300,000 distinct CDR3 sequences, approximately 19% seen once. The sequencing input was PBMCs or a T cell subset sorted from them (not recorded which). The receptors were sampled from a man aged 18 to 29 who had mild COVID-19 (a few samples of this study predate the infection). Cell type and time point are not known.

The chain recombines TRBV18 with TRBJ2-7; a possible D gene is TRBD1 (6 bases). The V gene's germline CDR1 is KGHSH and CDR2 LQKENI. The CDR3 contains 15 residues. The V and J ends lost 5 bases and 0 bases respectively, with 14 bases between them. The CDR3 loop is CASSAQGPSSYEQYV. The CDR3 DNA follows: TGTGCCAGCTCAGCACAGGGACCGAGCTCCTACGAGCAGTACGTC.

This clonotype has ten or more counts. The chain is built from TRBV20-1 and TRBJ1-6; unclear D gene. Trimming removed 6 bases at V and 12 bases at J, with 21 bases between. Germline CDR1 DFQATT, CDR2 SNEGSKA (reference sequence). The length of the CDR3 is 14 residues. The CDR3 is CSAMDLGPLGPLHF. CDR3 sequence (DNA): TGCAGTGCGATGGACCTCGGGCCGTTGGGACCCCTCCACTTT.

CDR3: CSVDRVTEAFF. CDR3 bases: TGCAGCGTTGACCGGGTCACTGAAGCTTTCTTT. The V gene is TRBV29-1, the J gene TRBJ1-1; D gene unclear. Trimming pared 3 bases from V and 4 bases from J, leaving 6 bases between. Germline V gene lookup returns CDR1 SQVTM and CDR2 ANQGSEA. The CDR3 contains 11 residues.

The chain joins TRBV9 to TRBJ1-6; D may be TRBD1 (6 bases). V was clipped by 3 bases and J by 6 bases, with 13 bases between them. Per germline, CDR1 SGDLS and CDR2 YYNGEE. This CDR3 is 15 amino acids long. CDR3 in amino acids: CASSAEQGFNSPLHF. CDR3 bases: TGTGCCAGCAGCGCCGAACAGGGCTTTAATTCACCCCTCCACTTT.

The chain employs TRBV20-1 and TRBJ2-3; 11 bases match TRBD2. Germline CDR1 and CDR2: DFQATT and SNEGSKA (reference sequence). The CDR3 contains 14 residues. J gave up 1 base and V 4 bases, and 1 base lay outside the gene matches. The CDR3 DNA reads as TGCAGTGCTAAACTAGCGGGGGGCACAGATACGCAGTATTTT. Translation: CSAKLAGGTDTQYF.

This clonotype has more than one count but fewer than ten. The chain links TRBV2 to TRBJ2-5, with 10 bases matching TRBD1. The CDR3 runs to 15 residues. Germline lookup yields CDR1 SNHLY and CDR2 FYNNEI. The ends lost 6 bases at V and 4 bases at J; junction bases unmatched: 8. For the CDR3, the DNA is TGTGCCAGCAGCGGACAGGGGGTAGAAGGAGAGACCCAGTACTTC. It codes for CASSGQGVEGETQYF. The whole variable domain, remainder taken from reference TRBV2 and TRBJ2-5, is EPEVTQTPSHQVTQMGQEVILRCVPISNHLYFYWYRQILGQKVEFLVSFYNNEISEKSEIFDDQFSVERPDGSNFTLKIRSTKLEDSAMYFCASSGQGVEGETQYFGPGTRLLVL.

This clonotype has more than one count but fewer than ten. J is TRBJ2-2 and V is TRBV2; D might be TRBD2 (6 bases). Trimming pared 4 bases from V and 6 bases from J, leaving 9 bases between. CDR1 is SNHLY and CDR2 is FYNNEI in the germline V gene. The CDR3 sequence is 13 residues long. CDR3 sequence (DNA): TGTGCCAGCAGTGGACTAGTCCCCGGGGAGCTGTTTTTT. This sequence encodes CASSGLVPGELFF.

The chain joins TRBV7-8 to TRBJ2-3; perhaps TRBD1 as D (5 bases). The germline gives CDR1 SGHVS, CDR2 FQNEAQ. This CDR3 region has 18 residues. The germline V and J ends were trimmed by 4 bases and 0 bases, with 20 bases remaining between them. The CDR3 sequence is CASSSDSLISPSTDTQYF. The CDR3 nucleotides are TGTGCCAGCAGCTCCGACAGTCTAATATCGCCTAGCACAGATACGCAGTATTTT. The full variable domain, rest sourced from reference TRBV7-8 and TRBJ2-3, is GAGVSQSPRYKVAKRGQDVALRCDPISGHVSLFWYQQALGQGPEFLTYFQNEAQLDKSGLPSDRFFAERPEGSVSTLKIQRTQQEDSAVYLCASSSDSLISPSTDTQYFGPGTRLTVL.